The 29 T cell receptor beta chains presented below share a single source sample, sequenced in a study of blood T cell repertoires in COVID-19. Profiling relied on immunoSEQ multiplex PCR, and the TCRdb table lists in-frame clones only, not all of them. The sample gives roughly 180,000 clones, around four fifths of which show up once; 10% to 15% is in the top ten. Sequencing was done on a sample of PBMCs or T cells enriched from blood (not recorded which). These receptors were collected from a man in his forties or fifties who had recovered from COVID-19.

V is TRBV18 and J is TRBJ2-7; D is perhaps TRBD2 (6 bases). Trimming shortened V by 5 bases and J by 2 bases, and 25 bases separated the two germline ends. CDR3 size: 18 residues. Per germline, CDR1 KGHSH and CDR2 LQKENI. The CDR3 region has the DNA TGTGCCAGCTCATCGACTAGACCGTTAAACAGTGCCGCCTACGAGCAGTACTTC. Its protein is CASSSTRPLNSAAYEQYF.

CDR3 sequence: CASSSWTIKGTEAFF. The CDR3 DNA follows: TGTGCCAGCAGCTCTTGGACTATTAAGGGCACTGAAGCTTTCTTT. This sequence joins TRBV11-2 and TRBJ1-1; D unclear. The germline gives CDR1 SGHAT, CDR2 FQNNGV. Trimming cost V 4 bases and J 4 bases, with 16 bases left between them. This CDR3 is built from 15 residues.

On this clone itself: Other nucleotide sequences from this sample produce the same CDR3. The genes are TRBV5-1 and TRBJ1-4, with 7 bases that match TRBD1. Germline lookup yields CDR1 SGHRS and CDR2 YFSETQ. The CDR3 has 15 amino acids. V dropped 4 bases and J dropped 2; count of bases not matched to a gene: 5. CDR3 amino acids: CASSLQGLTNEKLFF. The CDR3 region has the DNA TGCGCCAGCAGCCTACAGGGGCTTACTAATGAAAAACTGTTTTTT.

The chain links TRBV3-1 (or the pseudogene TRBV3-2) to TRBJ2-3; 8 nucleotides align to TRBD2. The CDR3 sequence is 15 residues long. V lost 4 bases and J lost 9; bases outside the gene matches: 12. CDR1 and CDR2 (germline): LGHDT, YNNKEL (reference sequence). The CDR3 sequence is CASSPSARGGTTQYF. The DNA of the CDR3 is TGTGCCAGCAGCCCATCTGCACGGGGGGGGACGACGCAGTATTTT.

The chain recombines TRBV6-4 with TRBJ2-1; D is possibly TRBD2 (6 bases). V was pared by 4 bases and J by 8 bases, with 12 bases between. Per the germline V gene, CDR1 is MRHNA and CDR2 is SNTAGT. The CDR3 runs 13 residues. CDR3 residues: CASSAGEVDEQFF. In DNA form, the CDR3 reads TGTGCCAGCAGTGCGGGAGAGGTGGATGAGCAGTTCTTC.

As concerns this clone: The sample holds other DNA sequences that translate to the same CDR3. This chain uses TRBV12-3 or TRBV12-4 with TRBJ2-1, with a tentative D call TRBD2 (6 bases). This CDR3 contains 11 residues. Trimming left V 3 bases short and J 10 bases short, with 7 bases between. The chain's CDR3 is CASSFGGEQFF. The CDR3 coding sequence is TGTGCCAGCAGTTTTGGAGGGGAGCAGTTCTTC.

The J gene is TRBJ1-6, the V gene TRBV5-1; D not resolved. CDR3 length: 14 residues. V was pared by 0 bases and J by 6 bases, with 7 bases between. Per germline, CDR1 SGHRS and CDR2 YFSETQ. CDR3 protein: CASSLEHINSPLHF. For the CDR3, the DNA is TGCGCCAGCAGCTTGGAACACATTAATTCACCCCTCCACTTT.

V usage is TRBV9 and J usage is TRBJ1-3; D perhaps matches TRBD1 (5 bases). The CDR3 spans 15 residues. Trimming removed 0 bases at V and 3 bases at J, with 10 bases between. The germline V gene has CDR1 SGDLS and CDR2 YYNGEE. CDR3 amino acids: CASSVATGGGNTIYF. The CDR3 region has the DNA TGTGCCAGCAGCGTAGCGACGGGGGGTGGAAACACCATATATTTT.

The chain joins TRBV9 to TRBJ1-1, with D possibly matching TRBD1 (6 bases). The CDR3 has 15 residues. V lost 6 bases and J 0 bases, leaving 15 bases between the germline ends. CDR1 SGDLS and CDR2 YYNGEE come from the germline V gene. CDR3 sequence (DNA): TGTGCCAGCACCCCGGGGGGGGACATGAACACTGAAGCTTTCTTT. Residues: CASTPGGDMNTEAFF.

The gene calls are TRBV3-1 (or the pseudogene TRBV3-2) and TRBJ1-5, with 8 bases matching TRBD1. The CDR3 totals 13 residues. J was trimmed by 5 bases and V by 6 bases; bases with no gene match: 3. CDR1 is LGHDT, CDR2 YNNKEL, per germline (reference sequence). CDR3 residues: CASSTGGYQPQHF. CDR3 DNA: TGTGCCAGCAGTACAGGGGGTTATCAGCCCCAGCATTTT.

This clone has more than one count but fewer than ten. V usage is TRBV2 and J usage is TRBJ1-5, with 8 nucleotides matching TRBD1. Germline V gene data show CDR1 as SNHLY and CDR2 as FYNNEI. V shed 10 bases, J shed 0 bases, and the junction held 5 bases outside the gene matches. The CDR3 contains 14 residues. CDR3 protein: CATRTGNSNQPQHF. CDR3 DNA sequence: TGTGCCACCCGGACAGGGAATAGCAATCAGCCCCAGCATTTT.

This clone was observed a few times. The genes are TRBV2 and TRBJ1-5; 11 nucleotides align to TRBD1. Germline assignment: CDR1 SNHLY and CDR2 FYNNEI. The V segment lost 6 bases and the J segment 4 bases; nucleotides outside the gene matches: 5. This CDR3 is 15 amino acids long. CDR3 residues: CASSGQGALNQPQHF. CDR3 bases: TGTGCCAGCAGCGGACAGGGGGCCTTAAATCAGCCCCAGCATTTT.

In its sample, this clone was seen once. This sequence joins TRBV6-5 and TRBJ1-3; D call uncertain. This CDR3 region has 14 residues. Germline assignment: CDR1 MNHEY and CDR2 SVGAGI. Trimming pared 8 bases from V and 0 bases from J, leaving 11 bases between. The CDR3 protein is CASLERFSGNTIYF. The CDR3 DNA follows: TGTGCCAGCTTAGAACGCTTCTCTGGAAACACCATATATTTT.

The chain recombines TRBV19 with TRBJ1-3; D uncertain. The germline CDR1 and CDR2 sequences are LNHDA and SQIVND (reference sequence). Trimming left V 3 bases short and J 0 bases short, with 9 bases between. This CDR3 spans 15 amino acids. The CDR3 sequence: CASSIAPGSGNTIYF. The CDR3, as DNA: TGTGCCAGTAGTATCGCGCCCGGCTCTGGAAACACCATATATTTT.

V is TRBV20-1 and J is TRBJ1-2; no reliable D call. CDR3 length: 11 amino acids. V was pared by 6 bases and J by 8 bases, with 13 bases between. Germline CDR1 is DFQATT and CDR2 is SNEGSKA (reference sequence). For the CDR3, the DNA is TGCAGTGCCTTCCTCAACGGGGGCTACACCTTC. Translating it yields CSAFLNGGYTF.

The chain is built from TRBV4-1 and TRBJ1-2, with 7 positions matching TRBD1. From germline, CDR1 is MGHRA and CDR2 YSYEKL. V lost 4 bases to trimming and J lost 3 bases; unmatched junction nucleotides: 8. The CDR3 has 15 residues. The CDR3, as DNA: TGCGCCAGCAGCCCTGTGGCCAGGGGGGACTATGGCTACACCTTC. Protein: CASSPVARGDYGYTF.

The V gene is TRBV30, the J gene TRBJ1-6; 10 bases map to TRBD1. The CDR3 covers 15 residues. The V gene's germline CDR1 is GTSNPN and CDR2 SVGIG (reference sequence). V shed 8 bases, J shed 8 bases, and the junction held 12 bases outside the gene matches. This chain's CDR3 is CAINIGTGVYSPLHF. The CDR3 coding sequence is TGTGCCATAAACATTGGGACAGGGGTTTATTCACCCCTCCACTTT.

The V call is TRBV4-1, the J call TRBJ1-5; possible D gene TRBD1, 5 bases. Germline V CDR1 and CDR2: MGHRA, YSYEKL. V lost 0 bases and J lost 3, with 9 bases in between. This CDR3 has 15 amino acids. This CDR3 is CASSQEPGANQPQHF. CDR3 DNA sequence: TGCGCCAGCAGCCAAGAACCTGGGGCCAATCAGCCCCAGCATTTT.

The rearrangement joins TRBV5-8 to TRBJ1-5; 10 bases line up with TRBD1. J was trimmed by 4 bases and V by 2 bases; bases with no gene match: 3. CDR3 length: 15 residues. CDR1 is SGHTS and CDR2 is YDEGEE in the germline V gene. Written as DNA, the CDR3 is TGTGCCAGCAGCTTAGGGACAGGGGTAAATCAGCCCCAGCATTTT. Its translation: CASSLGTGVNQPQHF.

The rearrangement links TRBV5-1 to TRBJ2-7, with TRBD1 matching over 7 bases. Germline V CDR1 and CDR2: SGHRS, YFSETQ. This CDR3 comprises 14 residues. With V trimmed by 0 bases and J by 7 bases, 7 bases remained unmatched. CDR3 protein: CASSLVTGVGEQYV. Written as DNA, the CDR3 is TGCGCCAGCAGCTTGGTTACAGGGGTGGGGGAGCAGTACGTC.

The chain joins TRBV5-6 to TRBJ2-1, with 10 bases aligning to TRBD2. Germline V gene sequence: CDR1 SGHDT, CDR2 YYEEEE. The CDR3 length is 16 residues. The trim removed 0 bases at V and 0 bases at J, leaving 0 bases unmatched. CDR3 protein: CASSLEREGSYNEQFF. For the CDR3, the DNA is TGTGCCAGCAGCTTGGAGCGGGAGGGCTCCTACAATGAGCAGTTCTTC.

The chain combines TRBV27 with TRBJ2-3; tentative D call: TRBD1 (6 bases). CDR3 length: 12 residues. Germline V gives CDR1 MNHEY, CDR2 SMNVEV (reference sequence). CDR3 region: CATGKSTDTQYF. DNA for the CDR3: TGTGCAACAGGGAAGTCCACAGATACGCAGTATTTT.

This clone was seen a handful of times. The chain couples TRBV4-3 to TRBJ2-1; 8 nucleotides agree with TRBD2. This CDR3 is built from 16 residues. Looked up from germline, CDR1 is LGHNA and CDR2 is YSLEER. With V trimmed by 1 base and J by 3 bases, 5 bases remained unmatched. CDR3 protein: CASSQGAGVLYNEQFF. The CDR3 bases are TGCGCCAGCAGCCAAGGAGCGGGAGTACTCTACAATGAGCAGTTCTTC.

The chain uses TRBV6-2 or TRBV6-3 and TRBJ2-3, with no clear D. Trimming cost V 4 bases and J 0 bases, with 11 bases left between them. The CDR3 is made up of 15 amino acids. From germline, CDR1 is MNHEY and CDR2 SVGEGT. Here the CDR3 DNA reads TGTGCCAGCAGTTCCGGCGCGGATAGCACAGATACGCAGTATTTT. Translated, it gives CASSSGADSTDTQYF.

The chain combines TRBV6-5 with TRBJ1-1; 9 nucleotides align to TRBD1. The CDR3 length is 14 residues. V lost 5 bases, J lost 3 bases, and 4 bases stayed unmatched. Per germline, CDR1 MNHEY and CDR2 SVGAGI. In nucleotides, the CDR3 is TGTGCCAGCAGTAGGGGACAGGGCTACACTGAAGCTTTCTTT. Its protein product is CASSRGQGYTEAFF.

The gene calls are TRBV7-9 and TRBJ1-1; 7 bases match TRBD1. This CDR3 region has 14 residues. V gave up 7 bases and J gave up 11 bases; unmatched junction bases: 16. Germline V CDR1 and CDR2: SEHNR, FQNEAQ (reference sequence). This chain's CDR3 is CASNKRDRASLAFF. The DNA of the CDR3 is TGTGCCAGCAATAAGAGAGACAGGGCAAGTTTGGCTTTCTTT. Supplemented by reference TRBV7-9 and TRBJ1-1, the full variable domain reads DTGVSQNPRHKITKRGQNVTFRCDPISEHNRLYWYRQTLGQGPEFLTYFQNEAQLEKSRLLSDRFSAERPKGSFSTLEIQRTEQGDSAMYLCASNKRDRASLAFFGQGTRLTVV.

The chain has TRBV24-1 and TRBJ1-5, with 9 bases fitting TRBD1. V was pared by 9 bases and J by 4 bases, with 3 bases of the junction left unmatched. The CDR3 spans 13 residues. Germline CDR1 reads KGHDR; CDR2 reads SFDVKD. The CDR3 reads CATGQGQNQPQHF. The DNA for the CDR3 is TGTGCCACCGGACAGGGGCAAAATCAGCCCCAGCATTTT.

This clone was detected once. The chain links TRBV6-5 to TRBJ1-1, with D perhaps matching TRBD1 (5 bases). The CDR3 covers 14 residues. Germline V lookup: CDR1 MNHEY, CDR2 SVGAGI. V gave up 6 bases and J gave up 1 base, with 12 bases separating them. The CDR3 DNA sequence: TGTGCCAGCAGCCCAGGGCTAACGAACACTGAAGCTTTCTTT. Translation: CASSPGLTNTEAFF.

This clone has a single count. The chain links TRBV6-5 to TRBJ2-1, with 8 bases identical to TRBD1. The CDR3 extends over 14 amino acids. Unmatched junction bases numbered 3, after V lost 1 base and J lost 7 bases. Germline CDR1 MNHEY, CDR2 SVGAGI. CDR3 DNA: TGTGCCAGCAGTTACTGGCAGGGGGCAAATGAGCAGTTCTTC. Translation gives CASSYWQGANEQFF.